The 16 T cell receptor beta chains below were found in one sample sequenced in a study of CD8+ T cells in alopecia areata. Treatment specified: oral pan-JAK inhibitor, 5-10 mg twice daily. RNA extraction and reverse transcription yielded cDNA as sequencing template. Sequencing was performed with immunoSEQ multiplex PCR; in TCRdb, only in-frame clones are kept and a portion is missing. The repertoire holds approximately 280,000 clones, with roughly 60% as singletons. The sequencing used CD4+ T cells sorted from blood, collected at week 24, from a patient treated with tofacitinib. These receptors came from a human donor with alopecia areata.

The rearrangement uses TRBV30 and TRBJ1-4; 7 nucleotides agree with TRBD1. This CDR3 contains 15 residues. J lost 4 bases, V lost 8 bases, and 13 bases had no gene match. CDR1 is GTSNPN, CDR2 SVGIG, per germline (reference sequence). The CDR3 spells CAGRRRQGGNEKLFF. In DNA, the CDR3 is TGTGCCGGCCGCCGGCGACAGGGCGGTAATGAAAAACTGTTTTTT.

The sample holds a few counts of this clone. This chain links TRBV7-9 with TRBJ2-3; D is unclear. CDR3 length: 14 amino acids. V gave up 7 bases and J gave up 2 bases, with 13 bases separating them. CDR1 and CDR2 (germline): SEHNR, FQNEAQ (reference sequence). The CDR3 DNA sequence: TGTGCCAGCACCCCGAACTTGGACACAGATACGCAGTATTTT. This encodes CASTPNLDTDTQYF.

This clone has only a few counts. This sequence joins TRBV11-2 and TRBJ2-5; D may be TRBD1 or TRBD2 (6 bases each). V gave up 6 bases and J gave up 5 bases, with 13 bases separating them. The CDR3 is 13 residues long. Germline CDR1 and CDR2: SGHAT and FQNNGV. The chain's CDR3 is CASRPGGEETQYF. The CDR3 DNA is TGTGCCAGCAGACCCGGGGGCGAGGAGACCCAGTACTTC.

This clone was found a few times. V is TRBV9 and J is TRBJ2-1; D is uncertain. Germline assignment: CDR1 SGDLS and CDR2 YYNGEE. The CDR3 sequence is 15 residues long. The V end lost 6 bases, the J end lost 0 bases, and 13 bases lay between the germline ends. The CDR3 sequence: CASTSEPSSYNEQFF. DNA for the CDR3: TGTGCCAGCACCTCGGAGCCAAGCTCCTACAATGAGCAGTTCTTC.

The rearrangement uses TRBV30 and TRBJ1-1; TRBD1 might be the D (5 bases). The CDR3 loop spans 12 amino acids. Trimming stripped 2 bases from V and 5 bases from J, with 9 bases between. Germline values: CDR1 GTSNPN, CDR2 SVGIG (reference sequence). CDR3 DNA sequence: TGTGCCTGGAGTACAGGAGCTACTGAAGCTTTCTTT. Translating gives CAWSTGATEAFF.

The rearrangement uses TRBV2 and TRBJ1-1; 10 positions agree with TRBD1. The CDR3 sequence is 17 residues long. The germline V gene has CDR1 SNHLY and CDR2 FYNNEI. The V gene end was trimmed by 4 bases and the J gene end by 1 base; junction bases not matched to a gene: 9. The CDR3 loop reads CASSALGDRGRNTEAFF. The CDR3 DNA reads TGTGCCAGCAGTGCGCTGGGGGACAGGGGCCGGAACACTGAAGCTTTCTTT.

The chain couples TRBV6-4 to TRBJ1-1, with D tentatively TRBD1 (6 bases). Trimming stripped 6 bases from V and 6 bases from J, with 14 bases between. The germline gives CDR1 MRHNA, CDR2 SNTAGT. This CDR3 contains 13 residues. The CDR3 DNA follows: TGTGCCAGCAGCCGCGACAGGCGCTCTGAAGCTTTCTTT. Its translation is CASSRDRRSEAFF.

The chain employs TRBV7-9 and TRBJ2-2; D possibly corresponds to TRBD2 (6 bases). The CDR3 sequence is 15 residues long. CDR1 and CDR2 from the germline V gene are SEHNR and FQNEAQ (reference sequence). The V gene lost 4 bases and the J gene lost 1 base, with 10 bases spanning the gap. DNA of the CDR3: TGTGCCAGCAGCTCCGGGACTGTGAACACCGGGGAGCTGTTTTTT. This codes for CASSSGTVNTGELFF.

The chain couples TRBV29-1 to TRBJ1-5; D perhaps matches TRBD1 (6 bases). The length of the CDR3 is 12 residues. V was shortened by 6 bases and J by 5 bases, with 11 bases between the two germline ends. From germline, CDR1 is SQVTM and CDR2 ANQGSEA. Written as DNA, the CDR3 is TGCAGCGTCGCGAGGGGGGATCAGCCCCAGCATTTT. Its protein product is CSVARGDQPQHF.

This clone was detected only a few times. The V gene is TRBV9, the J gene TRBJ2-1, with TRBD1 identical over 10 bases. Germline CDR1 reads SGDLS; CDR2 reads YYNGEE. The CDR3 extends over 15 amino acids. V shed 4 bases, J shed 7 bases, and the junction held 8 bases outside the gene matches. The CDR3 region has the DNA TGTGCCAGCAGCCCGAGGACAGGGGGGATAAATGAGCAGTTCTTC. This encodes CASSPRTGGINEQFF.

V and J are TRBV5-1 and TRBJ2-5; 13 bases are a match to TRBD2. The V segment lost 4 bases and the J segment 1 base; nucleotides outside the gene matches: 10. Germline V gene sequence: CDR1 SGHRS, CDR2 YFSETQ. The CDR3 length is 18 residues. The CDR3 loop reads CASSPSGLAGVVQETQYF. The DNA for the CDR3 is TGCGCCAGCAGCCCCAGCGGACTAGCGGGGGTAGTCCAAGAGACCCAGTACTTC.

The chain uses TRBV15 and TRBJ1-6, with 8 bases that match TRBD1. With 1 base clipped from V and 9 bases from J, the junction kept 5 bases outside the gene matches. Germline V gene sequence: CDR1 LNHNV, CDR2 YYDKDF (reference sequence). The CDR3 is 15 amino acids. CDR3 protein: CATSRGTGIISPLHF. The CDR3 bases are TGTGCCACCAGCAGAGGGACAGGGATTATTTCACCCCTCCACTTT.

V gene TRBV5-1 combines with J gene TRBJ2-7; the D gene is possibly TRBD1 (6 bases). Trimming pared 5 bases from V and 3 bases from J, leaving 18 bases between. Germline V gene lookup returns CDR1 SGHRS and CDR2 YFSETQ. The CDR3 is 15 amino acids. This chain's CDR3 is CASRPTGLLVYEQYF. The CDR3, as DNA: TGCGCCAGCAGACCTACAGGGTTACTCGTCTACGAGCAGTACTTC.

The genes are TRBV11-2 and TRBJ2-3, with D uncertain. Germline V lookup: CDR1 SGHAT, CDR2 FQNNGV. V gave up 5 bases and J gave up 10 bases, with 10 bases separating them. This CDR3 is 11 amino acids long. The CDR3 region has the DNA TGTGCCAGCAGCCATCCTGGGCCGCAGTATTTT. This encodes CASSHPGPQYF.

V is TRBV5-1 and J is TRBJ1-1; TRBD1 might be the D (5 bases). The CDR3 is 15 residues long. V was cut by 0 bases and J by 1 base, with 10 bases left in between. The V gene's germline CDR1 is SGHRS and CDR2 YFSETQ. CDR3 in amino acids: CASSLGMGENTEAFF. DNA for the CDR3: TGCGCCAGCAGCTTGGGCATGGGGGAGAACACTGAAGCTTTCTTT. The complete variable domain, with remaining parts taken from reference TRBV5-1 and TRBJ1-1, reads KAGVTQTPRYLIKTRGQQVTLSCSPISGHRSVSWYQQTPGQGLQFLFEYFSETQRNKGNFPGRFSGRQFSNSRSEMNVSTLELGDSALYLCASSLGMGENTEAFFGQGTRLTVV.

This clone has a handful of counts. The rearrangement links TRBV29-1 to TRBJ2-2, with D possibly being TRBD2 (6 bases). Germline-derived CDR1 and CDR2 are SQVTM and ANQGSEA. This CDR3 has 14 residues. V lost 7 bases and J lost 2, with 14 bases in between. The CDR3 loop is CSGRDQRNTGELFF. CDR3 DNA: TGCAGCGGGAGGGACCAGAGAAACACCGGGGAGCTGTTTTTT.